This T cell receptor beta chain was retrieved from a study of identical twins (dated by TCRdb to 2016 to 2017). About the investigation overall: TCR alpha and beta repertoires from monozygotic twins, unrelated adults of various ages and cord blood were deep-sequenced to test whether fetal clonotypes persist. Replicate twin experiments were performed at different times using different library preparation protocols to rule out contamination.

Only healthy Caucasian donors were included. Three unrelated non-twin adults were additionally sequenced: a male aged 18 to 30, a male aged 50 to 60 and a female aged 50 to 60. Using Miltenyi CD45RO+ enrichment and human naive T-cell isolation kits, memory (CD45RO+) and naive T cells were isolated from PBMC. The study at large found these results: Invariant T cells such as MAIT and iNKT could partly confound zero-insertion analyses, although diverse VJ usage argued against such confounding for most clonotypes. A weaker excess of twin sharing was found in beta out-of-frame sequences because the signal-to-noise ratio was lowered by fewer shared sequences. Because the same donors could not be followed over many years, conclusions were based on cross-sectional statistical analysis. Compared with coincidental sharing between unrelated individuals, an excess of low generation-probability sequences was observed among out-of-frame TCR alpha sequences shared between twins. Out-of-frame TCR alpha sharing in monozygotic twins was systematically underestimated by recombination models, whereas sharing between unrelated individuals was in agreement with the recombination models. Abundant cord blood beta clonotypes carried fewer insertions; young adult naive repertoires showed a weaker similar trend, while memory repertoires showed none.

Library generation was performed with 5' RACE. Instrument on record: Illumina HiSeq 2000. Template switching introduced a universal primer binding site; the final cDNA contained a unique molecular identifier, enabling accurate counting of TCR cDNA molecules. Specific primers in the conserved constant-segment region were used to synthesize first-strand cDNA for TCR alpha and beta chains. Each cDNA library was double barcoded, with a SMART-Mk sample barcode plus Illumina barcodes, to control for contamination. Two successive PCR steps introduced TruSeq adapter sequences along with Illumina sample barcodes. The TCR alpha and beta cDNA libraries were sequenced on the Illumina HiSeq platform using custom primers. For the original study's pipeline: MiGEC was used to process raw reads and extract unique molecular identifiers, and MiXCR was used to find CDR3 positions. For each individual, recombination models were inferred using an EM algorithm with the repgenHMM and IGoR tools. Shared clonotype analysis was performed with the tcR package in R, normalizing sharing by the product of cloneset sizes. To study raw recombination free of thymic and clonal selection effects, out-of-frame nonproductive sequences were analyzed. In TCRdb, the public reads were trimmed at Q25 with fastp and aligned with MiXCR, with productive beta chains retained. Here each entry gathers all rows of one CDR3 protein and keeps the most common genes and DNA. TCRdb, not the authors, supplied the V and J calls. This sample comprises a few hundred thousand distinct CDR3 sequences, approximately 10% of them detected only once. In total, the top ten clones hold 7.5% to 9.5% of the sample.

The cysteine opens and the phenylalanine closes a CDR3 of 16 amino acids. The DNA shown is the 48-base CDR3, in frame from base 1. V is cut back by 6 bases and J by 0 bases, with 7 bases in the junction unmatched. Remarks on this clonotype: This clone's antigen is unknown. No base qualities exist here, and no much larger clone lies one base off it.

The sequence came from a woman aged 50 to 60 in good health. Sequencing input: naive T cells sorted from blood. In the paper's terms, the cell subset or site label means: cells isolated with a human naive T-cell isolation kit. The rearranged segments are TRBV12-3 or TRBV12-4 and TRBJ2-7; TRBD1 aligns with 11 central bases. The encoded CDR3 is CASSKPGTGGSYEQYF. The DNA sequence is given as TGTGCCAGCAGCAAGCCAGGGACAGGGGGCTCCTACGAGCAGTACTTC.